The present entry profiles one T cell receptor (beta chain) with its context. Antigen specificity is unknown. The protocol was immunoSEQ multiplex PCR, while the TCRdb copy is restricted to in-frame clones and leaves out a portion. The sample includes fewer than 75,000 clones, around 84% of them seen just once. This specimen comes from a study of a mutant IDH1 vaccine in newly diagnosed glioma. CDR3 length: 15 residues. V lost 5 bases and J lost 1, with 15 bases in between. Germline V gene sequence: CDR1 SGHRS, CDR2 YFSETQ. Time point noted: week 11, during vaccination. Every vaccination contained 300 ug of the mutant IDH1 20-mer peptide and was paired with topical imiquimod.

The chain has TRBV5-1 and TRBJ2-5; D perhaps matches TRBD2 (6 bases). This clonotype was sampled from a woman between 50 and 59 years old with glioma. The material sequenced was PBMCs, taken from a glioma patient whose treatment included an IDH1 peptide vaccine. The CDR3 sequence: CASRGDSTPQETQYF. CDR3 in DNA: TGCGCCAGCAGAGGGGACTCAACCCCCCAAGAGACCCAGTACTTC.